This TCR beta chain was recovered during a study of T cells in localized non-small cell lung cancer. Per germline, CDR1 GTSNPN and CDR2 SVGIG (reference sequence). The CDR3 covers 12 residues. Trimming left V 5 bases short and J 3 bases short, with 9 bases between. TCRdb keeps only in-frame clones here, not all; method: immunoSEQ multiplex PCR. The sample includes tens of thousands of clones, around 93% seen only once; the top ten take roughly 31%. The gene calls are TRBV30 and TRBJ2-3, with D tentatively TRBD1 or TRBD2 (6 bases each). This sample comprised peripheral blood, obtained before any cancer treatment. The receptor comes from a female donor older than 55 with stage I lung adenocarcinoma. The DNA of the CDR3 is TGTGCCTGGGGGGGGCAGACAGATACGCAGTATTTT. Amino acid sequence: CAWGGQTDTQYF.